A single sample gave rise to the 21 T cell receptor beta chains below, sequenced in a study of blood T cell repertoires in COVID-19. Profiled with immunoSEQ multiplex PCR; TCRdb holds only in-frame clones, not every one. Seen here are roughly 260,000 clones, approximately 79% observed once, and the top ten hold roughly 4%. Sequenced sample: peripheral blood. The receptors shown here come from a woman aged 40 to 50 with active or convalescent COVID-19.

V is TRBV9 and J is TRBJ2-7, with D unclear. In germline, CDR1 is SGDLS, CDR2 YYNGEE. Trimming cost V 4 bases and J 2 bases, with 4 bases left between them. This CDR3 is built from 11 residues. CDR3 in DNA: TGTGCCAGCAGCCTCCCCTACGAGCAGTACTTC. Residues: CASSLPYEQYF. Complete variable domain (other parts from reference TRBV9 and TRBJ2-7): DSGVTQTPKHLITATGQRVTLRCSPRSGDLSVYWYQQSLDQGLQFLIQYYNGEERAKGNILERFSAQQFPDLHSELNLSSLELGDSALYFCASSLPYEQYFGPGTRLTVT.

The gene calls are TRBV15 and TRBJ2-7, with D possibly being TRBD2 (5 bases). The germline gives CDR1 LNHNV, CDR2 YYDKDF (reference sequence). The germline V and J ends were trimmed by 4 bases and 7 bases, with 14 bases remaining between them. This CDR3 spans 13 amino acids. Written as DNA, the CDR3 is TGTGCCACCAGCACCATCGCGTCGGGGGAGCAGTACGTC. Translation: CATSTIASGEQYV.

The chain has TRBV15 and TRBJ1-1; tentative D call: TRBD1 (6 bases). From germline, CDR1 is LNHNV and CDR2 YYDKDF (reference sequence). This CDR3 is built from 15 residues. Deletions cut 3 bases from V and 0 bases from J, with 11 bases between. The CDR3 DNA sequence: TGTGCCACCAGCAGGTTCGGACAGTTGAACACTGAAGCTTTCTTT. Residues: CATSRFGQLNTEAFF. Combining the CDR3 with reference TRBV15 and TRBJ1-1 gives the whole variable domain DAMVIQNPRYQVTQFGKPVTLSCSQTLNHNVMYWYQQKSSQAPKLLFHYYDKDFNNEADTPDNFQSRRPNTSFCFLDIRSPGLGDTAMYLCATSRFGQLNTEAFFGQGTRLTVV.

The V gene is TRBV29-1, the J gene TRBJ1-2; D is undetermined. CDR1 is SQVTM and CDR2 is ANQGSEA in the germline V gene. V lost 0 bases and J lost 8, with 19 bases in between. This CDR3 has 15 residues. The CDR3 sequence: CSVEEWAVEAPGYTF. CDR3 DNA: TGCAGCGTTGAAGAATGGGCAGTTGAAGCCCCCGGCTACACCTTC.

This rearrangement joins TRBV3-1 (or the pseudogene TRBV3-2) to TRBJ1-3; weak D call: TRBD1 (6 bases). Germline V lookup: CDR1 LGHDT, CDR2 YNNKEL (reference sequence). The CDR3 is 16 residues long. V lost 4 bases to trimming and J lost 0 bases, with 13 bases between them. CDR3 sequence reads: CASSPPNRVSGNTIYF. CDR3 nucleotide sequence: TGTGCCAGCAGCCCCCCCAACAGGGTCTCTGGAAACACCATATATTTT.

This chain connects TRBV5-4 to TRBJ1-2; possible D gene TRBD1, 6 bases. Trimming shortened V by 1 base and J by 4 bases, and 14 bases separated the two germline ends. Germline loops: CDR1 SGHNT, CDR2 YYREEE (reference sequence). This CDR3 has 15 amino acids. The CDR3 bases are TGTGCCAGCAGCTTGAGGAGCGGGGGCCTCTATGGCTACACCTTC. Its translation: CASSLRSGGLYGYTF.

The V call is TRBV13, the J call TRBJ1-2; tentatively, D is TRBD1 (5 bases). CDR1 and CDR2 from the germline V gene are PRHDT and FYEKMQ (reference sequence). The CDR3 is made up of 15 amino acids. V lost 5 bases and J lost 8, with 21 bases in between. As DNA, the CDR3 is TGTGCCAGCAGCGATACATATTCCGACAGTCAAGGCTACACCTTC. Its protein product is CASSDTYSDSQGYTF.

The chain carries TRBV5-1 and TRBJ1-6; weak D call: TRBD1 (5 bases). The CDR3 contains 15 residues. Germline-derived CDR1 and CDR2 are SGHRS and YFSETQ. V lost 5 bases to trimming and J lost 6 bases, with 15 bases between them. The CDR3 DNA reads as TGCGCCAGCAGAGTTCAGGGAACGGGTAATTCACCCCTCCACTTT. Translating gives CASRVQGTGNSPLHF.

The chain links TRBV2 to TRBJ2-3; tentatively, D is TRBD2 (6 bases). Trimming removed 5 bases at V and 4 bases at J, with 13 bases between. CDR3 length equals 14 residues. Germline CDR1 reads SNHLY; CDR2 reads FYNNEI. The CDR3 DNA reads TGTGCCAGCAGTCCGGAGGGCCCGCCAGATACGCAGTATTTT. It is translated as CASSPEGPPDTQYF. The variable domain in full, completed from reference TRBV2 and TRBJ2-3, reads EPEVTQTPSHQVTQMGQEVILRCVPISNHLYFYWYRQILGQKVEFLVSFYNNEISEKSEIFDDQFSVERPDGSNFTLKIRSTKLEDSAMYFCASSPEGPPDTQYFGPGTRLTVL.

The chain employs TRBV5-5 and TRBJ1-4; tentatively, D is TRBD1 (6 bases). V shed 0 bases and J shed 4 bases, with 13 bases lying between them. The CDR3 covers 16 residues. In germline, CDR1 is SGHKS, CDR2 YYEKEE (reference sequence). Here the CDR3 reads CASSLEQGRGNEKLFF. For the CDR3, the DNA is TGTGCCAGCAGCTTGGAACAGGGTCGGGGTAATGAAAAACTGTTTTTT. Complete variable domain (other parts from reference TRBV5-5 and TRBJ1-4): DAGVTQSPTHLIKTRGQQVTLRCSPISGHKSVSWYQQVLGQGPQFIFQYYEKEERGRGNFPDRFSARQFPNYSSELNVNALLLGDSALYLCASSLEQGRGNEKLFFGSGTQLSVL.

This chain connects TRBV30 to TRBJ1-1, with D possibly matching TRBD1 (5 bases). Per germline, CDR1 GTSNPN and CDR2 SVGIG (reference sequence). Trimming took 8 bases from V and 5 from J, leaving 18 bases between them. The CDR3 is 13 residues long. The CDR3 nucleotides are TGTGCCAGAGTAGGGTGGGGGGGGACTGAAGCTTTCTTT. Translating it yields CARVGWGGTEAFF.

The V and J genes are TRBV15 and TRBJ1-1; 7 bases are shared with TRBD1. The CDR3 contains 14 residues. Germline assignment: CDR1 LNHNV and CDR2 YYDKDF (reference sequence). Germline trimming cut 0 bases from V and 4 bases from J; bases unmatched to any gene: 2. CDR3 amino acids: CATSRERGPTEAFF. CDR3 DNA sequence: TGTGCCACCAGCAGAGAGAGGGGGCCCACTGAAGCTTTCTTT.

CDR3 region: CASSLETGGNQPQHF. CDR3 nucleotides: TGTGCCAGCAGTTTAGAGACAGGGGGCAATCAGCCCCAGCATTTT. This chain connects TRBV27 to TRBJ1-5; 8 bases are shared with TRBD1. V shed 2 bases and J 2 bases; nucleotides not matched to a gene: 2. Germline V gene sequence: CDR1 MNHEY, CDR2 SMNVEV (reference sequence). The CDR3 covers 15 residues.

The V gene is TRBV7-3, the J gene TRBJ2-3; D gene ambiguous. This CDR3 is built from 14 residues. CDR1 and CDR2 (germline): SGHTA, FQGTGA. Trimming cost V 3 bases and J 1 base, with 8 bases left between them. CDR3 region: CASSFSPGTDTQYF. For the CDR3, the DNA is TGTGCCAGCAGCTTTTCCCCGGGCACAGATACGCAGTATTTT.

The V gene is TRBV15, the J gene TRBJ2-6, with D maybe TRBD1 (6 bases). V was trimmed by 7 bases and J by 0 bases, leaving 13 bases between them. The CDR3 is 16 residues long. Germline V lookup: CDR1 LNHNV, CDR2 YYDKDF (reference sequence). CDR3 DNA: TGTGCCACCACCTTAGACAGGCTCTCTGGGGCCAACGTCCTGACTTTC. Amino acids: CATTLDRLSGANVLTF.

CDR3 region: CASSQDRRGGDNTGELFF. CDR3 sequence (DNA): TGTGCCAGCAGCCAAGATCGTCGCGGGGGGGATAACACCGGGGAGCTGTTTTTT. This chain joins TRBV3-1 (or the pseudogene TRBV3-2) and TRBJ2-2; 9 bases agree with TRBD2. This CDR3 contains 18 residues. The trim removed 0 bases at V and 2 bases at J, leaving 7 bases unmatched. The germline V gene encodes CDR1 LGHDT and CDR2 YNNKEL (reference sequence).

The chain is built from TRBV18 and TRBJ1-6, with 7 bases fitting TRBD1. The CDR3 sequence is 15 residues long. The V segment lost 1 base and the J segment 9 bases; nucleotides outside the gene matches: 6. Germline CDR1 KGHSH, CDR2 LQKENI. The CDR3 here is CASSPQQGFRSPLHF. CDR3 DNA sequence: TGTGCCAGCTCACCACAACAGGGGTTTCGTTCACCCCTCCACTTT. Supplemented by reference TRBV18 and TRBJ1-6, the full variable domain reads NAGVMQNPRHLVRRRGQEARLRCSPMKGHSHVYWYRQLPEEGLKFMVYLQKENIIDESGMPKERFSAEFPKEGPSILRIQQVVRGDSAAYFCASSPQQGFRSPLHFGNGTRLTVT.

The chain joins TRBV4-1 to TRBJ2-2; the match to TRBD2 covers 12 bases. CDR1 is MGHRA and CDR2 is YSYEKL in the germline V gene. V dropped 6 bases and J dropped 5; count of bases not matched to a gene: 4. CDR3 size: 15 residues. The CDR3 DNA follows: TGCGCCAGCAGACGAGGACTAGCGGGGACCGGGGAGCTGTTTTTT. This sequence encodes CASRRGLAGTGELFF.

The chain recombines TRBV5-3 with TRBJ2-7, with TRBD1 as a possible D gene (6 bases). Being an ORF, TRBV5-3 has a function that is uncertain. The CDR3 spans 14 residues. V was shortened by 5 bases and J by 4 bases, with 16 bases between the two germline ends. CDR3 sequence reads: CARSYGQRPYEQYF. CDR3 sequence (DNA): TGTGCCAGAAGTTACGGACAGCGGCCGTACGAGCAGTACTTC.

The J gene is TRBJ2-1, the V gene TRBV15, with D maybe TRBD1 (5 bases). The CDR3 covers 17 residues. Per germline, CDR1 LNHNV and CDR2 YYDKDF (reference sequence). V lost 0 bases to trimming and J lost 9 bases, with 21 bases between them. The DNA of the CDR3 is TGTGCCACCAGCAGAGATCCCAGGCTAGGGGTTAACGGTGAGCAGTTCTTC. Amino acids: CATSRDPRLGVNGEQFF.

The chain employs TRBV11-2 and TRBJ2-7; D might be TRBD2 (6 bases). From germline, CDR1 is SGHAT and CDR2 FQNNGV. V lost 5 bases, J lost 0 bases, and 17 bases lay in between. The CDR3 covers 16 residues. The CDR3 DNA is TGTGCCAGCAGCCCTCTGGGAGCGGGCCTCTCCTACGAGCAGTACGTC. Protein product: CASSPLGAGLSYEQYV.